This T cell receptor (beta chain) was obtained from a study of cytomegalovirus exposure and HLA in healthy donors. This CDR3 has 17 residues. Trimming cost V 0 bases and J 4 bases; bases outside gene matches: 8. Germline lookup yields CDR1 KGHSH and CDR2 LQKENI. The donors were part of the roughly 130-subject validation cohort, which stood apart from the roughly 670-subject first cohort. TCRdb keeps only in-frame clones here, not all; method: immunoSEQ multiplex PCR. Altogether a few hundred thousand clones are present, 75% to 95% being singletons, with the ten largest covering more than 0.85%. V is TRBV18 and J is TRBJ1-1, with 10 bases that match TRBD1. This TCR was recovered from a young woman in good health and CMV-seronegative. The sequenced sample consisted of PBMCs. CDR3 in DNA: TGTGCCAGCTCACCACCCCCGACAGGGGGCCGGGGCACTGAAGCTTTCTTT. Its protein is CASSPPPTGGRGTEAFF.